The T cell receptor (beta chain) under discussion was sequenced for a study of tumor-infiltrating lymphocytes in localized non-small cell lung cancer (dated by TCRdb to the early 2020s). Background on the whole study: Several histologies were represented in the cohort, which also included both smokers and never-smokers as well as patients whose samples were collected after neoadjuvant chemotherapy. From each patient came resected tumor tissue plus uninvolved lung tissue from that same patient, and the uninvolved lung tissue was described as non-adjacent to the tumor. The same patients underwent several integrated assays, with TCR sequencing performed together with flow cytometry, multiplex immunofluorescence, RNA-seq, exome sequencing and proteomics. In total, the ICON cohort was made up of over a hundred surgical patients who had localized non-small cell lung cancer and whose tumors were resected. The paired tumor versus uninvolved lung comparison of immunoSEQ T-cell fraction included approximately 55 patients. Beyond this particular receptor, the publication reports: Assay coverage varied across patients depending on available tissue quantity, so only a subset of the cohort had TCR sequencing. Different pieces of the same tissue were used for different assays, so technical variation could not be separated from intratumor heterogeneity. No difference in TCR-derived T-cell fraction was observed between the flow cytometry-defined immunotypes IM1 (good prognosis) and IM2 (poor prognosis). Higher T cell infiltration in tumors than in uninvolved lung tissue was supported by TCRbeta sequencing, consistent with immunofluorescence CD3 counts.

TCR sequencing with the immunoSEQ assay provided the T-cell fraction in tumor and uninvolved lung tissue. The study's own analysis went as follows. In the survival analysis, patients were divided into a high T-cell fraction group (upper tertile) and a low T-cell fraction group (lower two tertiles), and the two groups were compared using a log-rank test. A signed-rank test was used to check for differences in T-cell fraction between paired tumor and uninvolved lung. Here the immuneACCESS table is served through TCRdb, limited to in-frame sequences with V and J called. Missing clones are a known gap in these copies; in checked studies unresolved V genes cover under half, and the rest lacks a known reason. V, J and clone size are taken as reported in that table, and D and trimming were inferred from the DNA itself. The sample table shows over 10,000 clones, and 70% to 85% are seen once. Of the sample, 9.5% to 15% is held by the ten largest clones.

The first patient joined ICON in early 2016, and enrollment wrapped up when the last patient was enrolled in late 2018. In a subcohort of 80 or so patients, fresh tumor and matched uninvolved tissue were collected for in-depth immune analyses, with TCR sequencing among those analyses. DNA for TCR sequencing was isolated from bulk tissue, and no cell sorting was done. Regarding this clone: Its antigen is still unknown. No per-base quality is available; no much larger clone lies one base away.

V has 6 bases trimmed and J has 5 bases trimmed; junction bases matching no gene number 11. The cysteine opens and the phenylalanine closes a CDR3 of 15 amino acids. The DNA shown is the 45-base CDR3, in frame from base 1. Reading the germline V gene gives CDR1 ENHRY and CDR2 SYGVKD. The sequenced sample was uninvolved lung tissue not adjacent to the tumor. The clonotype originates from a human donor with non-small cell lung cancer. This receptor chain uses TRBV10-3 and TRBJ2-7; 9 central nucleotides agree with TRBD1. The encoded CDR3 is CAIRSRDREWDEQYF. The DNA sequence is given as TGTGCCATCAGAAGCCGGGACAGGGAATGGGACGAGCAGTACTTC.